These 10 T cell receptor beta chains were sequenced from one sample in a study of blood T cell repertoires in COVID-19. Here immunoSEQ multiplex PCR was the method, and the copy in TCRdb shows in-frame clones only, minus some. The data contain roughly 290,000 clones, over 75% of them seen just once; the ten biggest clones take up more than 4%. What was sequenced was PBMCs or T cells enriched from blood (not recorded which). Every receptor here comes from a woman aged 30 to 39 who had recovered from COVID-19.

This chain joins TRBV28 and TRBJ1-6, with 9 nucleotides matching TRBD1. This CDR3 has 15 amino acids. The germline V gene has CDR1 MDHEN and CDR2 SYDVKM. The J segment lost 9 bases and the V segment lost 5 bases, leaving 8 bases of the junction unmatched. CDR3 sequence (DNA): TGTGCCAGCAGTCCGATAGGGACAGGGACTTCACCCCTCCACTTT. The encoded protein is CASSPIGTGTSPLHF.

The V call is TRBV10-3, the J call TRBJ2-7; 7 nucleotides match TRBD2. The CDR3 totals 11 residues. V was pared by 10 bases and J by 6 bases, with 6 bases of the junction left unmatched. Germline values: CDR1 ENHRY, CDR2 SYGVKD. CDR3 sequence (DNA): TGTGCCAGCGGGAGCTCGGTCGAGCAGTACTTC. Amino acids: CASGSSVEQYF.

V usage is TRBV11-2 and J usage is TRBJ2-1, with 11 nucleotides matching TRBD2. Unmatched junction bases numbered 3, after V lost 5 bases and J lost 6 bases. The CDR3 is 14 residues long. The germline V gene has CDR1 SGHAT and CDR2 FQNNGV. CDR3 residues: CASSTTSGGNEQFF. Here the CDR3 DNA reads TGTGCCAGCAGCACTACTAGCGGGGGCAATGAGCAGTTCTTC.

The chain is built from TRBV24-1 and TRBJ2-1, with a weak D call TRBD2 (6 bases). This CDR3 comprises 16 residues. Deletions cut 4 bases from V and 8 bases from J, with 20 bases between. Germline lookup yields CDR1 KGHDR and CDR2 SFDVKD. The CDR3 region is CATSDPGTGSHHEQFF. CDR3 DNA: TGTGCCACCAGTGACCCCGGGACCGGGAGTCATCATGAGCAGTTCTTC.

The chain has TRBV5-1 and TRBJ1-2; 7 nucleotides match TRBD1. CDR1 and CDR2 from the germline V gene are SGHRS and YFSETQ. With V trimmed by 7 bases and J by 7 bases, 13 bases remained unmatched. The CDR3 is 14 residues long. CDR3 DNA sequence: TGCGCCAGCGGTCCCGGGACAGAGGCGTCTGGCTACACCTTC. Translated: CASGPGTEASGYTF.

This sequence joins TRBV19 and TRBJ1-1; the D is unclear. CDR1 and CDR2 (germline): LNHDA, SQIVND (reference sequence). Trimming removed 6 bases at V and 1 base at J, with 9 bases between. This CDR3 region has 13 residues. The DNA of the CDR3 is TGTGCCAGTAGACCCAGCGGGAACACTGAAGCTTTCTTT. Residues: CASRPSGNTEAFF.

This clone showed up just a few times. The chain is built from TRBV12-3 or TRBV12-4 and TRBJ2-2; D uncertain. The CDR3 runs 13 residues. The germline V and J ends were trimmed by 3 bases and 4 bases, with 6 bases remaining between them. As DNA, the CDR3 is TGTGCCAGCAGTTTGTTGAGCACCGGGGAGCTGTTTTTT. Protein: CASSLLSTGELFF.

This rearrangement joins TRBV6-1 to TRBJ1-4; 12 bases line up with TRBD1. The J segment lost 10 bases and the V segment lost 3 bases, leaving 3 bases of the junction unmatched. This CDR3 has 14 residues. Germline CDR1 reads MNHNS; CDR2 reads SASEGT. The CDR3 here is CASSDRDRGLKLFF. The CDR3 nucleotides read TGTGCCAGCAGTGACCGGGACAGGGGGCTAAAACTGTTTTTT.

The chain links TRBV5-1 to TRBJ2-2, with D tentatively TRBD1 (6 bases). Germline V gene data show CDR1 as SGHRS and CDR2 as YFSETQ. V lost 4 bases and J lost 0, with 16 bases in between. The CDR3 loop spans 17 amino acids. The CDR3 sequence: CASSPGTLITNTGELFF. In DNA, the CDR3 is TGCGCCAGCAGCCCAGGGACACTGATTACGAACACCGGGGAGCTGTTTTTT. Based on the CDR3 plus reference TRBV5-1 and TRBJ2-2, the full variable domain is KAGVTQTPRYLIKTRGQQVTLSCSPISGHRSVSWYQQTPGQGLQFLFEYFSETQRNKGNFPGRFSGRQFSNSRSEMNVSTLELGDSALYLCASSPGTLITNTGELFFGEGSRLTVL.

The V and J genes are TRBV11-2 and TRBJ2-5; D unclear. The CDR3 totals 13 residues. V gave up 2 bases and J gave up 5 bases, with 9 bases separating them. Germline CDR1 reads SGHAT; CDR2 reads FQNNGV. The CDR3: CASSLRPGETQYF. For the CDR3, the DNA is TGTGCCAGCAGCTTAAGGCCCGGGGAGACCCAGTACTTC.